Sequencing of this TCR beta chain was carried out in a study of T cells in Graves' hyperthyroidism and ophthalmopathy. Subjects aged 18 to 65 presented with newly diagnosed hyperthyroidism of less than 2 months' duration. Amplified TCR beta CDR3 regions derived from RNA transcripts. The HTBI primer set was used in a first-round RT-PCR of the TCR CDR3. MiXCR, applied by TCRdb to the multiplex PCR reads, yields one record per CDR3 protein. There are approximately 380,000 distinct CDR3 sequences in the sample; about 18% occur only once, and about 3.7% lies in the top ten. This clonotype was counted many times. The TCR comes from a woman younger than 30 with Graves' hyperthyroidism. The sample consisted of blood.

The CDR3 DNA reads as TGTGCCAGCAGTTTACCGGGGTTGAACACTGAAGCTTTCTTT. This translates into CASSLPGLNTEAFF. The V and J genes are TRBV12-3 or TRBV12-4 and TRBJ1-1; no firm D call. There are 14 residues in the CDR3. Trimming shortened V by 2 bases and J by 0 bases, and 7 bases separated the two germline ends.